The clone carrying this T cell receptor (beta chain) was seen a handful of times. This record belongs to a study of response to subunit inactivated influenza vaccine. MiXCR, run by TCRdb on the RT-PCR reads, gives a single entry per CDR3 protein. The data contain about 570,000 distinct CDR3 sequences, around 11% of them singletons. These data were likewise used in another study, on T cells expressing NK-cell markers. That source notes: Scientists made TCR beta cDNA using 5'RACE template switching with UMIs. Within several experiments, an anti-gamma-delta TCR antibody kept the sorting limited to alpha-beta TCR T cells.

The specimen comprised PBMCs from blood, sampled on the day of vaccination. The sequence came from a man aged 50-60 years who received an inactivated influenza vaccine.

The CDR3 DNA reads TGTGCCAGCAGCTTGGGAAGTCAGGCGAGCTCCTACGAGCAGTACTTC. Residues: CASSLGSQASSYEQYF. The rearrangement links TRBV7-6 to TRBJ2-7; no clear D gene. Germline values: CDR1 SGHVS, CDR2 FNYEAQ. Trimming cost V 3 bases and J 0 bases, with 15 bases left between them. There are 16 residues in the CDR3.